Listed below are T cell receptor beta chains from one sample, sequenced in a study of regulatory T cells in long-lasting Graves disease. From the multiplex PCR reads, TCRdb called clonotypes with MiXCR, one entry per CDR3 protein. The profile covers 400,000 to 650,000 distinct CDR3 sequences, with 15% to 20% appearing a single time and just under 25% taken by the ten largest. In addition, the sample was reused for a study of T cells in Graves' hyperthyroidism and ophthalmopathy.

The sequences come from peripheral blood mononuclear cells (PBMCs), collected at new diagnosis, from a patient treated with antithyroid drugs. The receptors come from a middle-aged woman with Graves disease. Each CDR3 is given with its conserved first and last residue. The D gene is left open where the match is weak. Rows may omit the clone size; those that give it use once, few, many or a size class.

size: many
V: TRBV10-3
J: TRBJ1-1
D: TRBD1
CDR3: CATTNRGITEAFF
DNA: TGTGCCACTACTAACAGGGGGATTACTGAAGCTTTCTTT

size: many
V: TRBV12-3/TRBV12-4
J: TRBJ2-3
D: TRBD1
CDR3: CASSGLTGVVDTQYF
DNA: TGTGCCAGCAGTGGCCTCACAGGGGTGGTGGATACGCAGTATTTT

size: few
V: TRBV11-2
J: TRBJ2-5
D: .
CDR3: CASSLDLRETQYF
DNA: TGTGCCAGCAGCTTAGATCTAAGAGAGACCCAGTACTTC

size: few
V: TRBV5-1
J: TRBJ1-4
D: .
CDR3: CASSLSWGGEKLFF
DNA: TGCGCCAGCAGCTTGTCGTGGGGAGGTGAAAAACTGTTTTTT

size: .
V: TRBV2
J: TRBJ2-7
D: .
CDR3: CASSSRQPQQYF
DNA: TGTGCCAGCAGCTCCAGACAGCCCCAGCAGTACTTC

size: many
V: TRBV7-9
J: TRBJ2-4
D: TRBD2
CDR3: CASSLSGLLAKNIQYF
DNA: TGTGCCAGCAGCTTATCGGGACTACTAGCCAAAAACATTCAGTACTTC

size: .
V: TRBV5-1
J: TRBJ2-2
D: .
CDR3: CASSLVVVRRDTGELFF
DNA: TGCGCCAGCAGCTTGGTCGTGGTTCGCAGGGACACCGGGGAGCTGTTTTTT

size: many
V: TRBV24-1
J: TRBJ1-1
D: .
CDR3: CATSSASTAEAFF
DNA: TGTGCCACCAGTTCGGCATCAACGGCTGAAGCTTTCTTT

size: few
V: TRBV6-1
J: TRBJ2-7
D: .
CDR3: CASSGNDGPYEQYF
DNA: TGTGCCAGCAGTGGAAACGACGGTCCCTACGAGCAGTACTTC

size: .
V: TRBV30
J: TRBJ1-1
D: .
CDR3: CAWSLQGNTEAFF
DNA: TGTGCCTGGAGTTTACAGGGAAACACTGAAGCTTTCTTT

size: many
V: TRBV6-5
J: TRBJ1-1
D: .
CDR3: CASSYSIGVAGSEAFF
DNA: TGTGCCAGCAGTTACTCGATCGGTGTGGCGGGGTCTGAAGCTTTCTTT

size: many
V: TRBV5-1
J: TRBJ1-2
D: .
CDR3: CASSLESGTYGYTF
DNA: TGCGCCAGCAGCTTGGAATCGGGGACCTATGGCTACACCTTC

size: .
V: TRBV18
J: TRBJ1-2
D: TRBD1
CDR3: CASSLTGAGNGYTF
DNA: TGTGCCAGCTCGCTGACAGGGGCCGGAAATGGCTACACCTTC

size: many
V: TRBV7-8
J: TRBJ2-5
D: .
CDR3: CASSLSRGWTVQETQYF
DNA: TGTGCCAGCAGCTTATCCCGGGGTTGGACTGTACAAGAGACCCAGTACTTC

size: .
V: TRBV12-3/TRBV12-4
J: TRBJ2-2
D: .
CDR3: CASSLVRYTGELFF
DNA: TGTGCCAGCAGTTTAGTAAGATACACCGGGGAGCTGTTTTTT

size: few
V: TRBV19
J: TRBJ1-1
D: .
CDR3: CASSTWDTEAFF
DNA: TGTGCCAGTAGTACGTGGGACACTGAAGCTTTCTTT

size: many
V: TRBV3-1
J: TRBJ2-7
D: .
CDR3: CASSRGSGGTGAYEQYF
DNA: TGTGCCAGCAGCCGGGGATCGGGGGGCACGGGAGCCTACGAGCAGTACTTC

size: .
V: TRBV2
J: TRBJ1-5
D: .
CDR3: CASSETGSHPGPQHF
DNA: TGTGCCAGCAGTGAAACGGGATCCCACCCCGGGCCCCAGCATTTT

size: .
V: TRBV20-1
J: TRBJ2-5
D: .
CDR3: CSASSTQQETQYF
DNA: TGCAGTGCTTCAAGTACGCAACAAGAGACCCAGTACTTC

size: many
V: TRBV12-3/TRBV12-4
J: TRBJ2-5
D: .
CDR3: CASSSSIETQYF
DNA: TGTGCCAGCAGTTCCTCAATTGAGACCCAGTACTTC

size: many
V: TRBV5-1
J: TRBJ2-2
D: TRBD2
CDR3: CASSLGTSDTGELFF
DNA: TGCGCCAGCAGCTTGGGGACTAGCGACACCGGGGAGCTGTTTTTT

size: .
V: TRBV9
J: TRBJ1-2
D: .
CDR3: CASSVGLEDGYTF
DNA: TGTGCCAGCAGCGTAGGTTTGGAGGATGGCTACACCTTC

size: .
V: TRBV5-1
J: TRBJ1-2
D: TRBD1
CDR3: CASSSPGQGASGYTF
DNA: TGCGCCAGCAGTTCTCCTGGACAGGGGGCATCGGGCTACACCTTC

size: few
V: TRBV12-3/TRBV12-4
J: TRBJ2-7
D: TRBD1
CDR3: CASRNETGVGQQYF
DNA: TGTGCCAGCAGAAACGAGACAGGGGTTGGGCAGCAGTACTTC

size: .
V: TRBV4-1
J: TRBJ1-3
D: .
CDR3: CASSRGGGTGNTIYF
DNA: TGCGCCAGCAGCCGCGGCGGGGGAACTGGAAACACCATATATTTT

size: few
V: TRBV5-1
J: TRBJ2-5
D: TRBD2
CDR3: CASSLLTSGVGEETQYF
DNA: TGCGCCAGCAGCTTGCTGACTAGCGGGGTAGGGGAAGAGACCCAGTACTTC

size: .
V: TRBV15
J: TRBJ1-1
D: .
CDR3: CATSRDQVGANTEAFF
DNA: TGTGCCACCAGCAGAGATCAGGTGGGGGCGAACACTGAAGCTTTCTTT

size: many
V: TRBV2
J: TRBJ2-1
D: TRBD2
CDR3: CATSLEGTSTEQFF
DNA: TGTGCCACCTCCCTGGAGGGGACTAGCACTGAGCAGTTCTTC

size: .
V: TRBV7-9
J: TRBJ2-7
D: .
CDR3: CASTPNAGLYEQYF
DNA: TGTGCCAGCACCCCTAACGCAGGCCTCTACGAGCAGTACTTC

size: many
V: TRBV18
J: TRBJ1-1
D: TRBD1
CDR3: CASSHRTGENTEAFF
DNA: TGTGCCAGCTCACACCGGACAGGCGAGAACACTGAAGCTTTCTTT

size: few
V: TRBV6-1
J: TRBJ1-2
D: TRBD1
CDR3: CASTPRDRVYGYTF
DNA: TGTGCCAGCACCCCCCGGGACAGGGTCTATGGCTACACCTTC

size: few
V: TRBV15
J: TRBJ1-1
D: .
CDR3: CATSRDRGEAFF
DNA: TGTGCCACCAGCAGAGACAGGGGTGAAGCTTTCTTT

size: few
V: TRBV19
J: TRBJ1-4
D: TRBD1
CDR3: CASRADRGPEKLFF
DNA: TGTGCCAGTAGGGCGGACAGGGGGCCAGAAAAACTGTTTTTT

size: many
V: TRBV12-3/TRBV12-4
J: TRBJ1-2
D: .
CDR3: CASSFFLAGDGYTF
DNA: TGTGCCAGCAGTTTTTTTTTGGCTGGGGATGGCTACACCTTC

size: .
V: TRBV5-1
J: TRBJ1-1
D: .
CDR3: CAGRYQGSGTEAFF
DNA: TGCGCCGGCAGATACCAGGGATCGGGGACTGAAGCTTTCTTT

size: few
V: TRBV5-1
J: TRBJ1-1
D: .
CDR3: CASSLVGEDTEAFF
DNA: TGCGCCAGCAGCTTGGTAGGAGAAGACACTGAAGCTTTCTTT

size: many
V: TRBV12-5
J: TRBJ1-1
D: .
CDR3: CASGRPDYTEAFF
DNA: TGTGCTAGTGGTCGCCCTGATTACACTGAAGCTTTCTTT

size: .
V: TRBV20-1
J: TRBJ2-4
D: .
CDR3: CSARDPLGIDNIQYF
DNA: TGCAGTGCTAGAGATCCCCTAGGAATCGATAACATTCAGTACTTC

size: .
V: TRBV5-1
J: TRBJ1-4
D: .
CDR3: CASSLTPPGTTNEKLFF
DNA: TGCGCCAGCAGTCTAACTCCCCCCGGAACAACTAATGAAAAACTGTTTTTT

size: .
V: TRBV10-3
J: TRBJ1-3
D: .
CDR3: CAAAGGLHAGNTIYF
DNA: TGTGCCGCGGCGGGGGGCCTACATGCTGGAAACACCATATATTTT

size: few
V: TRBV19
J: TRBJ2-1
D: .
CDR3: CASSILGQGSPYNEQFF
DNA: TGTGCCAGTAGTATTTTAGGGCAGGGCTCCCCCTACAATGAGCAGTTCTTC

size: few
V: TRBV5-4
J: TRBJ2-7
D: TRBD2
CDR3: CASSGRGGPGYEQYF
DNA: TGTGCCAGCAGCGGTCGGGGGGGGCCAGGATACGAGCAGTACTTC

size: .
V: TRBV12-3/TRBV12-4
J: TRBJ2-3
D: TRBD2
CDR3: CASSLASRLAVDTQYF
DNA: TGTGCCAGCAGTTTAGCCAGTCGACTAGCTGTAGATACGCAGTATTTT

size: many
V: TRBV10-3
J: TRBJ1-3
D: TRBD1
CDR3: CAISESGQGDGNTIYF
DNA: TGTGCCATCAGTGAGTCAGGACAGGGAGATGGAAACACCATATATTTT

size: .
V: TRBV6-1
J: TRBJ2-7
D: .
CDR3: CASADTYEQYF
DNA: TGTGCCAGCGCCGACACCTACGAGCAGTACTTC

size: many
V: TRBV6-1
J: TRBJ1-2
D: TRBD1
CDR3: CASRLSEGAGYYGYTF
DNA: TGTGCCAGCAGACTCTCAGAGGGGGCAGGGTACTATGGCTACACCTTC

size: many
V: TRBV20-1
J: TRBJ1-5
D: .
CDR3: CSAGPGSRDDQPQHF
DNA: TGCAGTGCTGGACCGGGATCCCGGGATGATCAGCCCCAGCATTTT

size: few
V: TRBV5-1
J: TRBJ2-7
D: .
CDR3: CASSLAGKSSSYEQYF
DNA: TGCGCCAGCAGCTTGGCAGGGAAGTCCTCCTCCTACGAGCAGTACTTC

size: many
V: TRBV2
J: TRBJ2-3
D: TRBD2
CDR3: CASRPTSGGPRGADTQYF
DNA: TGTGCCAGCAGACCCACTAGCGGGGGCCCTAGGGGGGCAGATACGCAGTATTTT